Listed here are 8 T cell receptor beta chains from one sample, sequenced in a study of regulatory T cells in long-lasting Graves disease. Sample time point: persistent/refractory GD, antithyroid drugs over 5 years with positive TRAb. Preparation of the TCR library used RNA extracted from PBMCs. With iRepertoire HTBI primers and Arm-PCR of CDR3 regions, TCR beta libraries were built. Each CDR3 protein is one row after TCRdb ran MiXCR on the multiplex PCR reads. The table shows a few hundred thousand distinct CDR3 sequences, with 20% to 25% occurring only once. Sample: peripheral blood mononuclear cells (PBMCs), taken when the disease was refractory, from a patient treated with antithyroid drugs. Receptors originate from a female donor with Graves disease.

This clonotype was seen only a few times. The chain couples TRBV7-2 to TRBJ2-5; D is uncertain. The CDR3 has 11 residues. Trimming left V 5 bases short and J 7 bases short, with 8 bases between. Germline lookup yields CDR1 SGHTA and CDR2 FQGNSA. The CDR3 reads CASSLQPTQYF. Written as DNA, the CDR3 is TGTGCCAGCAGCCTACAGCCGACCCAGTACTTC.

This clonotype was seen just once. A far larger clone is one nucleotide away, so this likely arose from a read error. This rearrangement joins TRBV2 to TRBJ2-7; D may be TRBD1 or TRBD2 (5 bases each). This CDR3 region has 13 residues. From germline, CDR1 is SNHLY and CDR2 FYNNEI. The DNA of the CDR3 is TGTGCCAGCAGCCGGGGCGGTTCCTACGGGCAGTACTTC. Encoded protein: CASSRGGSYGQYF.

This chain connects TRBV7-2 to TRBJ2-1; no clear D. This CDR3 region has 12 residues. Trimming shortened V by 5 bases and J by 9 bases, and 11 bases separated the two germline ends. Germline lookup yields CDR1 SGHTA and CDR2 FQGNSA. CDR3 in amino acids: CASSRPNGEQFF. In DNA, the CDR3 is TGTGCCAGCAGCCGCCCCAACGGTGAGCAGTTCTTC.

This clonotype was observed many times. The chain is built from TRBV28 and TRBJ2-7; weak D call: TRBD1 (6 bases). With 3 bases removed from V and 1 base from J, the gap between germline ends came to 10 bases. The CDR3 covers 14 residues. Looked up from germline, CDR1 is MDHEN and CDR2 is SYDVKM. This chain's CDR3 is CASSFEGGSYEQYF. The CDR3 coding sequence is TGTGCCAGCAGTTTCGAAGGGGGTTCCTACGAGCAGTACTTC. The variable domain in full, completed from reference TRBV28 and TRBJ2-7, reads DVKVTQSSRYLVKRTGEKVFLECVQDMDHENMFWYRQDPGLGLRLIYFSYDVKMKEKGDIPEGYSVSREKKERFSLILESASTNQTSMYLCASSFEGGSYEQYFGPGTRLTVT.

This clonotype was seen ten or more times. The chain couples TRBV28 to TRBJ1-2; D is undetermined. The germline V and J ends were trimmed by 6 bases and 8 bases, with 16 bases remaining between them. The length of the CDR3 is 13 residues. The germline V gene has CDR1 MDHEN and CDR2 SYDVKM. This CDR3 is CASSLSVVDGYTF. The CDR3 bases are TGTGCCAGCAGCCTCTCCGTGGTGGACGGCTACACCTTC.

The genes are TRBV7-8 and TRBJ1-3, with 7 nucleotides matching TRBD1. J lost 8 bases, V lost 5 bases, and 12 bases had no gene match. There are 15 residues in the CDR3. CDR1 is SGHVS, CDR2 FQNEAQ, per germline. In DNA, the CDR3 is TGTGCCAGCAGCATGTCCGTACAGGGGAGCGACACCATATATTTT. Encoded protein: CASSMSVQGSDTIYF.

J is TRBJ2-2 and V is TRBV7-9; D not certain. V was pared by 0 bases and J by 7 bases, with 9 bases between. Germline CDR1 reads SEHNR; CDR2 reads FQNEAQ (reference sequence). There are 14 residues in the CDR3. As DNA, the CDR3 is TGTGCCAGCAGCTTAGCTTGGCAAGACGGGGAGCTGTTTTTT. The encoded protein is CASSLAWQDGELFF. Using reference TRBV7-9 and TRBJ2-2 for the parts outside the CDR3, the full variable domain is DTGVSQNPRHKITKRGQNVTFRCDPISEHNRLYWYRQTLGQGPEFLTYFQNEAQLEKSRLLSDRFSAERPKGSFSTLEIQRTEQGDSAMYLCASSLAWQDGELFFGEGSRLTVL.

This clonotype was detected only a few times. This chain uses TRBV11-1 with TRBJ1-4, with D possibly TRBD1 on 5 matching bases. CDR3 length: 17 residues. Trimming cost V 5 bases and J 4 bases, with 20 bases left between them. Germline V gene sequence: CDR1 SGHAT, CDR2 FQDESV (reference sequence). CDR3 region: CASSPSGFEYGNEKLFF. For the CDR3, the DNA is TGTGCCAGCAGCCCCTCAGGGTTTGAGTACGGTAATGAAAAACTGTTTTTT.